This is a list of T cell receptor beta chains from one sample in a study of beta chain features in type 1 diabetes. This table comes from immunoSEQ multiplex PCR, and its TCRdb copy is limited to in-frame clones, with some not included. The table lists some 45,000 clones, around 52% of them singletons. Source material: Tregs from blood. The source is a woman in her late teens or twenties in good health. Each CDR3 is given with its conserved first and last residue. The order of the fields is clone size, J gene, V gene, D gene, CDR3 protein, CDR3 DNA. D genes are given only for firm matches. Clone size, where shown, is once, few, many, or a class for clones that have expanded.

few | TRBJ2-4 | TRBV28 | NA | CASSSWSGLAKNIQYF | TGTGCCAGCAGTTCTTGGTCGGGGTTAGCCAAAAACATTCAGTACTTC
NA | TRBJ2-1 | TRBV7-2 | NA | CASSFGQGTYNEQFF | TGTGCCAGCAGCTTTGGGCAGGGGACCTACAATGAGCAGTTCTTC
NA | TRBJ2-7 | TRBV6-1 | NA | CASSNGHLLDYEQYF | TGTGCCAGCAGTAACGGACATCTCCTAGACTACGAGCAGTACTTC
few | TRBJ2-7 | TRBV20-1 | NA | CSASRSGRGYF | TGCAGTGCTAGTAGGAGCGGGCGCGGGTACTTC
few | TRBJ2-1 | TRBV15 | NA | CATSGHLGGSYNEQFF | TGTGCCACCAGCGGACACCTAGGGGGCTCCTACAATGAGCAGTTCTTC
NA | TRBJ2-5 | TRBV13 | NA | CASSSSGVGETQYF | TGTGCCAGCAGCTCTTCAGGGGTGGGAGAGACCCAGTACTTC
NA | TRBJ1-3 | TRBV7-9 | NA | CASSFHGGGGNTIYF | TGTGCCAGCAGCTTTCACGGGGGAGGAGGAAACACCATATATTTT
NA | TRBJ1-5 | TRBV2 | TRBD1 | CASMTGQGVGGNQPQHF | TGTGCCAGCATGACGGGACAGGGGGTAGGGGGCAATCAGCCCCAGCATTTT
NA | TRBJ2-1 | TRBV6-1 | TRBD2 | CASSEIATSGREQFF | TGTGCCAGCAGTGAAATAGCGACTAGCGGGAGGGAGCAGTTCTTC
few | TRBJ2-5 | TRBV11-3 | TRBD2 | CASSFYSGLAGVETQYF | TGTGCCAGCAGCTTCTACTCTGGACTAGCGGGAGTGGAGACCCAGTACTTC
NA | TRBJ2-7 | TRBV30 | NA | CAWSVRGYEQYF | TGTGCCTGGAGTGTACGGGGTTACGAGCAGTACTTC
NA | TRBJ2-3 | TRBV18 | TRBD2 | CASSGLAGKISDTQYF | TGTGCCAGCTCAGGACTAGCGGGAAAGATCTCAGATACGCAGTATTTT
NA | TRBJ1-2 | TRBV6-5 | NA | CAIRTRGADYGYTF | TGTGCCATTAGAACCAGGGGCGCTGACTATGGCTACACCTTC
NA | TRBJ1-1 | TRBV5-1 | NA | CASTRIDRSNTEAFF | TGCGCCAGCACTAGAATCGACAGGTCGAACACTGAAGCTTTCTTT
NA | TRBJ2-2 | TRBV2 | TRBD1 | CASRGTGAKTGELFF | TGTGCCAGCAGAGGGACAGGGGCGAAGACCGGGGAGCTGTTTTTT
NA | TRBJ2-5 | TRBV9 | TRBD2 | CASSVELAELETQYF | TGTGCCAGCAGCGTAGAACTAGCGGAATTGGAGACCCAGTACTTC
NA | TRBJ1-3 | TRBV28 | NA | CASSFIAGSPGNTIYF | TGTGCCAGCAGTTTCATAGCAGGGTCGCCGGGAAACACCATATATTTT
once | TRBJ1-5 | TRBV7-9 | NA | CASSFEGNQPQHF | TGTGCCAGCAGCTTCGAGGGTAATCAGCCCCAGCATTTT
NA | TRBJ2-1 | TRBV27 | NA | CASSLEGYNEQFF | TGTGCCAGCAGTTTAGAGGGCTACAATGAGCAGTTCTTC
few | TRBJ2-1 | TRBV11-1 | NA | CASSLVGAHYNEQFF | TGTGCCAGCAGCTTAGTAGGGGCCCACTACAATGAGCAGTTCTTC
few | TRBJ2-1 | TRBV15 | TRBD2 | CATSPRLADNEQFF | TGTGCCACCAGCCCAAGACTAGCGGACAATGAGCAGTTCTTC
NA | TRBJ2-1 | TRBV6-6 | TRBD2 | CASSRTSGANEQFF | TGTGCCAGCAGCCGGACTAGCGGTGCCAATGAGCAGTTCTTC
NA | TRBJ2-3 | TRBV5-1 | TRBD2 | CASSWGLAGSSTDTQYF | TGCGCCAGCAGCTGGGGACTAGCGGGGTCCTCCACAGATACGCAGTATTTT
NA | TRBJ2-3 | TRBV5-1 | NA | CASSLGGRGGTDTQYF | TGCGCCAGCAGCTTGGGTGGGAGAGGCGGCACAGATACGCAGTATTTT
few | TRBJ2-4 | TRBV6-1 | NA | CASGRGSIQYF | TGTGCCAGCGGCAGGGGTTCCATTCAGTACTTC
NA | TRBJ1-1 | TRBV28 | TRBD1 | CASSLLGGQGEAFF | TGTGCCAGCAGTTTATTAGGAGGACAGGGAGAAGCTTTCTTT
NA | TRBJ2-1 | TRBV7-9 | NA | CASSLQGHEQFF | TGTGCCAGCAGCTTACAGGGCCATGAGCAGTTCTTC
NA | TRBJ1-1 | TRBV7-2 | TRBD1 | CASSQPTGGRNTEAFF | TGTGCCAGCAGCCAACCGACAGGGGGCCGGAACACTGAAGCTTTCTTT
NA | TRBJ2-1 | TRBV7-2 | TRBD1 | CASSLDVTRQGHNEQFF | TGTGCCAGCAGCTTAGACGTGACGCGACAGGGACACAATGAGCAGTTCTTC
few | TRBJ1-4 | TRBV29-1 | NA | CSVPTASNEKLFF | TGCAGCGTCCCGACAGCCTCTAATGAAAAACTGTTTTTT
NA | TRBJ1-5 | TRBV6-5 | TRBD1 | CASKQQGAGQPQHF | TGTGCCAGCAAACAACAGGGGGCCGGTCAGCCCCAGCATTTT
NA | TRBJ1-1 | TRBV6-1 | TRBD1 | CASSARGDYTEAFF | TGTGCCAGCAGTGCCAGGGGGGATTACACTGAAGCTTTCTTT
NA | TRBJ2-7 | TRBV19 | NA | CASSRRGPSYEQYF | TGTGCCAGTAGTAGACGGGGTCCGAGCTACGAGCAGTACTTC
few | TRBJ1-1 | TRBV4-2 | TRBD1 | CASSPRRDSNTEAFF | TGTGCCAGCAGCCCCCGCCGGGACAGTAATACTGAAGCTTTCTTT
NA | TRBJ2-1 | TRBV19 | TRBD1 | CASSAGQGFTNEQFF | TGTGCCAGTAGTGCTGGACAGGGGTTCACGAATGAGCAGTTCTTC
NA | TRBJ2-5 | TRBV9 | TRBD2 | CASSVREGLQTQYF | TGTGCCAGCAGCGTACGGGAGGGCCTGCAGACCCAGTACTTC
few | TRBJ1-5 | TRBV30 | TRBD1 | CAWSISGGRSQPQHF | TGTGCCTGGAGTATCTCAGGGGGTAGGAGCCAGCCCCAGCATTTT
NA | TRBJ1-5 | TRBV28 | NA | CASSLLGQGSQPQHF | TGTGCCAGCAGTTTATTGGGGCAGGGTAGCCAGCCCCAGCATTTT
NA | TRBJ2-5 | TRBV6-5 | TRBD1 | CASSYQQGVETQYF | TGTGCCAGCAGTTACCAACAGGGGGTGGAGACCCAGTACTTC
NA | TRBJ2-1 | TRBV6-5 | NA | CASSYKGVALYNEQFF | TGTGCCAGCAGTTACAAGGGGGTAGCGCTTTACAATGAGCAGTTCTTC
few | TRBJ1-2 | TRBV4-1 | TRBD1 | CASSAGDGQGNYGYTF | TGCGCCAGCAGCGCCGGGGACGGACAGGGGAACTATGGCTACACCTTC
NA | TRBJ1-5 | TRBV2 | NA | CASSAGVRAIGGNQPQHF | TGTGCCAGCAGTGCCGGGGTCCGAGCGATAGGTGGCAATCAGCCCCAGCATTTT
once | TRBJ2-3 | TRBV5-1 | NA | CASSLWGGTDTQYF | TGCGCCAGCAGCTTGTGGGGGGGCACAGATACGCAGTATTTT
few | TRBJ2-7 | TRBV28 | TRBD1 | CASSPTGTGGYEQYF | TGTGCCAGCAGTCCAACCGGGACAGGGGGCTACGAGCAGTACTTC
NA | TRBJ2-7 | TRBV10-3 | NA | CAISATDEQYF | TGTGCCATCAGTGCTACAGACGAGCAGTACTTC
once | TRBJ1-3 | TRBV4-1 | NA | CASTLTPDRLYSGNTIYF | TGCGCCAGCACCCTAACTCCGGACAGACTTTACTCTGGAAACACCATATATTTT
NA | TRBJ2-7 | TRBV28 | TRBD1 | CASSLLGQAYEQYF | TGTGCCAGCAGTTTATTAGGACAGGCCTACGAGCAGTACTTC
few | TRBJ1-1 | TRBV5-1 | NA | CASSLDNAGNTEAFF | TGCGCCAGCAGCTTGGATAATGCAGGGAACACTGAAGCTTTCTTT
NA | TRBJ2-1 | TRBV27 | TRBD2 | CASSRTSGNYNEQFF | TGTGCCAGCAGTAGGACTAGCGGGAACTACAATGAGCAGTTCTTC
few | TRBJ2-1 | TRBV19 | TRBD2 | CASKPSGLYNEQFF | TGTGCCAGTAAACCTAGCGGGTTGTACAATGAGCAGTTCTTC